The source of this T cell receptor (beta chain) is a study of T-cell reconstitution after alpha-beta-depleted transplantation in children. The CDR3 has 14 amino acids. V lost 1 base to trimming and J lost 5 bases; unmatched junction nucleotides: 0. Germline V gene lookup returns CDR1 GTSNPN and CDR2 SVGIG (reference sequence). Library preparation (for TCRbeta) was performed with unique molecular identifiers. TCRdb reprocessed the PCR reads with MiXCR, giving one entry per CDR3 protein. The sample contains fewer than 400,000 distinct CDR3 sequences, about a fifth of which appear only once. J is TRBJ2-3 and V is TRBV30; 13 nucleotides match TRBD2. The sequenced sample was PBMCs from the stem cell graft donor, obtained from the stem cell graft. This receptor was taken from a human donor who donated a stem cell graft to a child with acute myeloid leukemia. The CDR3: CAWSGTSGRDTQYF. The CDR3 DNA reads TGTGCCTGGAGTGGGACTAGCGGGAGAGATACGCAGTATTTT. The full variable domain, rest sourced from reference TRBV30 and TRBJ2-3, is SQTIHQWPATLVQPVGSPLSLECTVEGTSNPNLYWYRQAAGRGLQLLFYSVGIGQISSEVPQNLSASRPQDRQFILSSKKLLLSDSGFYLCAWSGTSGRDTQYFGPGTRLTVL.